The text below deals with one TCR beta chain. The record originates from a study of cytomegalovirus exposure and HLA in healthy donors. The PCR contained 60 Vbeta and 13 Jbeta primers. In the authors' methods: Counted up in a later analysis, unique TCR beta chains came to some 82 million, with around 10 million shared. Clones were sequenced by immunoSEQ multiplex PCR, and TCRdb holds only the in-frame ones, with some missing. The DNA was the basis for D and trimming; V, J and clone size are from that table. This table has 170,000 or so clones, 82% appearing once. With 6 bases clipped from V and 2 bases from J, the junction kept 10 bases outside the gene matches. The CDR3 has 15 residues. The germline gives CDR1 SGHTA, CDR2 FQGNSA.

The V and J genes are TRBV7-2 and TRBJ2-7; the match to TRBD1 covers 7 bases. Sequenced input: PBMCs. This sequence originates from a woman aged 45-60 years in good health and CMV-seronegative. CDR3 bases: TGTGCCAGCAGACTAGACTACAGGGGAACCTACGAGCAGTACTTC. It specifies CASRLDYRGTYEQYF.